Listed here is a single T cell receptor (beta chain). Authors' methods: Estimated nucleated cell counts came from reference gene primer amplification. Data came from immunoSEQ multiplex PCR; TCRdb stores just in-frame clones and leaves some out. V, J and clone size derive from that table, while D and trimming were established from the DNA sequence. The data contain 200,000 to 300,000 clones, more than 75% of them singletons. The sample originates from a study of blood T cell repertoires in COVID-19. Study summary: PBMCs, B-cell-depleted T cells, or T cells provided the cDNA or gDNA that made up the material.

The ends lost 5 bases at V and 4 bases at J; junction bases unmatched: 7. The CDR3 totals 15 residues. CDR1 and CDR2 from the germline V gene are SGDLS and YYNGEE. The chain has TRBV9 and TRBJ2-2; TRBD2 agrees at 8 bases. The clonotype originates from a woman aged 55-75 years with COVID-19, enrolled during active disease. The material sequenced was peripheral blood. The CDR3 spells CASSTDGRATGELFF. The CDR3, as DNA: TGTGCCAGCAGTACTGACGGGAGGGCCACCGGGGAGCTGTTTTTT.